Sequencing of this T cell receptor (beta chain) was carried out in a study of Tregs in tolerant kidney transplant recipients. Whole-study findings and limits: Donor-specific Treg expansion exceeded global Treg expansion in tolerant patients, suggesting antigen drive.

In the case of this clone: No antigen is known for it.

The V and J ends lost 2 bases and 4 bases, in that order; junction bases with no gene match: 2. The CDR3 is 15 amino acids. The germline gives CDR1 MDHEN, CDR2 SYDVKM. An overnight rest at 37°C with 200 IU/ml IL-2 preceded regulatory T cell sorting from thawed PBMCs. Assay used: immunoSEQ multiplex PCR; TCRdb lists only in-frame clones, some missing. Of some 64,000 clones in the sample, 95% to 98% were seen once. This chain uses TRBV28 with TRBJ2-2; 9 nucleotides line up with TRBD1. Sequenced material: Tregs from blood, taken before the transplant. This sequence originates from a human donor who received a combined kidney and bone marrow transplant. CDR3 sequence: CASSLNRGLTGELFF. CDR3 nucleotide sequence: TGTGCCAGCAGTTTAAACAGGGGGCTCACCGGGGAGCTGTTTTTT.